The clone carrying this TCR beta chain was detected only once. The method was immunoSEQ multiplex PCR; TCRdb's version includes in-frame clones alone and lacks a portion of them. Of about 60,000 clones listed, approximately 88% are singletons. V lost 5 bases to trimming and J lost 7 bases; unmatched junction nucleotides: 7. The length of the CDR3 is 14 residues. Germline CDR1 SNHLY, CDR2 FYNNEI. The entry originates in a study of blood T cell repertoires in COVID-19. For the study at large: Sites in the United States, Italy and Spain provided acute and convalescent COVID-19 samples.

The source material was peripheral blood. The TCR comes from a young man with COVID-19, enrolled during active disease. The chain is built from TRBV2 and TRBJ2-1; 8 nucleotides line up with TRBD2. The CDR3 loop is CASSQRESFNEQFF. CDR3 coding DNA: TGTGCCAGCAGTCAGCGGGAGTCGTTTAATGAGCAGTTCTTC.